These 31 T cell receptor beta chains originate from one sample sequenced in a study of cytomegalovirus exposure and HLA in healthy donors (dated by TCRdb to 2016 to 2017). Libraries came from the immunoSEQ multiplex PCR assay. For the multiplex PCR, a mixture combining 60 forward primers for TCR Vbeta segments and 13 reverse primers for TCR Jbeta segments was used. TCRdb stores this immuneACCESS table with in-frame sequences only. Part of the clones is absent; in the studies checked, under half of the shortfall reflects unresolved V genes, and no reason is known for the rest. This sample has approximately 180,000 clones in its table, and under 90% of those were observed once. The ten largest account for 4.8% of the sample. The sequenced material came from PBMCs. These receptors all come from a man aged 18-30 years in good health and CMV-seronegative.

The rearrangement joins TRBV10-1 to TRBJ2-7; tentative D call: TRBD1 (5 bases). The CDR3 is made up of 12 amino acids. V dropped 7 bases and J dropped 3 bases, with 10 bases sitting between them. Germline V gene sequence: CDR1 WNHNN, CDR2 SYGVQD (reference sequence). For the CDR3, the DNA is TGCGCCAGCAAACAGGAACACTACGAGCAGTACTTC. This sequence encodes CASKQEHYEQYF.

The rearrangement uses TRBV27 and TRBJ2-5, with 8 bases lining up with TRBD1. With V trimmed by 2 bases and J by 4 bases, 6 bases remained unmatched. This CDR3 is 15 amino acids long. From germline, CDR1 is MNHEY and CDR2 SMNVEV (reference sequence). The CDR3 nucleotides are TGTGCCAGCAGTTTAATTGGACAGGGCCTAGAGACCCAGTACTTC. As protein: CASSLIGQGLETQYF.

The chain joins TRBV18 to TRBJ1-2; no firm D call. The germline V and J ends were trimmed by 5 bases and 4 bases, with 11 bases remaining between them. Germline loops: CDR1 KGHSH, CDR2 LQKENI. This CDR3 region has 13 residues. For the CDR3, the DNA is TGTGCCAGCTCAAGAGACGGAGTCTATGGCTACACCTTC. This sequence encodes CASSRDGVYGYTF.

The V call is TRBV7-3, the J call TRBJ1-1; 7 bases are a match to TRBD1. V trimming: 5 bases; J trimming: 7 bases; junction bases outside the gene matches: 10. This CDR3 contains 14 residues. Germline V CDR1 and CDR2: SGHTA, FQGTGA. CDR3 in DNA: TGTGCCAGCAGCCCTGACAGGGCCGGGGGTGAAGCTTTCTTT. Residues: CASSPDRAGGEAFF.

The genes are TRBV9 and TRBJ1-1, with TRBD1 as a possible D gene (5 bases). The germline V gene has CDR1 SGDLS and CDR2 YYNGEE. The CDR3 has 15 residues. Trimming cost V 4 bases and J 3 bases, with 16 bases left between them. The CDR3, as DNA: TGTGCCAGCAGCCCCGGGGGGGTTTTCGACACTGAAGCTTTCTTT. It translates to CASSPGGVFDTEAFF.

The chain is built from TRBV7-3 and TRBJ2-1; 10 bases are shared with TRBD2. The CDR3 totals 15 residues. V shed 5 bases, J shed 4 bases, and the junction held 5 bases outside the gene matches. In germline, CDR1 is SGHTA, CDR2 FQGTGA. CDR3 residues: CASSPSGGAYNEQFF. In DNA, the CDR3 is TGTGCCAGCAGCCCTAGCGGGGGCGCGTACAATGAGCAGTTCTTC.

The chain recombines TRBV10-3 with TRBJ2-7, with D maybe TRBD2 (6 bases). The CDR3 is 12 residues long. Trimming pared 6 bases from V and 5 bases from J, leaving 11 bases between. The V gene's germline CDR1 is ENHRY and CDR2 SYGVKD. CDR3 in amino acids: CAIRGGRDEQYF. Here the CDR3 DNA reads TGTGCCATCAGGGGGGGAAGAGACGAGCAGTACTTC.

The rearrangement joins TRBV2 to TRBJ2-1; 8 positions agree with TRBD2. CDR1 is SNHLY and CDR2 is FYNNEI in the germline V gene. V lost 11 bases to trimming and J lost 4 bases; unmatched junction nucleotides: 13. CDR3 length: 15 amino acids. The CDR3: CALAAAGVSYNEQFF. The CDR3 DNA follows: TGTGCCCTCGCAGCAGCGGGGGTGTCTTACAATGAGCAGTTCTTC.

The chain has TRBV18 and TRBJ1-5; a weak D match, TRBD1 (5 bases). This CDR3 region has 15 residues. V lost 5 bases to trimming and J lost 3 bases, with 14 bases between them. Looked up from germline, CDR1 is KGHSH and CDR2 is LQKENI. Here the CDR3 reads CASSSAQGYNQPQHF. The CDR3 DNA follows: TGTGCCAGCTCATCCGCTCAGGGTTACAATCAGCCCCAGCATTTT.

V usage is TRBV10-3 and J usage is TRBJ1-2; 9 bases align to TRBD1. Unmatched junction bases numbered 11, after V lost 10 bases and J lost 8 bases. The length of the CDR3 is 13 residues. From germline, CDR1 is ENHRY and CDR2 SYGVKD. The CDR3 is CATKQGALEGYTF. The CDR3 DNA reads TGTGCCACCAAACAGGGGGCACTCGAGGGCTACACCTTC.

V usage is TRBV2 and J usage is TRBJ2-7; a possible D gene is TRBD1 (5 bases). The V gene lost 2 bases and the J gene lost 4 bases, with 12 bases spanning the gap. CDR3 size: 14 residues. Germline CDR1 reads SNHLY; CDR2 reads FYNNEI. The CDR3 sequence is CASSESGRDYEQYF. The CDR3, as DNA: TGTGCCAGCAGTGAAAGTGGCAGGGATTACGAGCAGTACTTC.

The V gene is TRBV2, the J gene TRBJ1-1; possible D gene TRBD1, 5 bases. The CDR3 loop spans 12 amino acids. Trimming took off 0 bases at V and 11 bases at J, with 10 bases between the two ends. The germline V gene encodes CDR1 SNHLY and CDR2 FYNNEI. The CDR3 loop is CASSEAWGVAFF. CDR3 DNA sequence: TGTGCCAGCAGTGAAGCGTGGGGGGTGGCTTTCTTT.

The chain is built from TRBV7-9 and TRBJ2-1; 9 nucleotides line up with TRBD1. This CDR3 has 15 amino acids. V lost 4 bases to trimming and J lost 4 bases; unmatched junction nucleotides: 5. Germline CDR1 SEHNR, CDR2 FQNEAQ (reference sequence). The CDR3: CASSSTGTGYNEQFF. The CDR3, as DNA: TGTGCCAGCAGCTCAACCGGGACAGGGTACAATGAGCAGTTCTTC.

V and J are TRBV4-1 and TRBJ2-1; D might be TRBD2 (6 bases). The CDR3 length is 16 residues. The V gene's germline CDR1 is MGHRA and CDR2 YSYEKL. Trimming took off 0 bases at V and 7 bases at J, with 16 bases between the two ends. CDR3 in amino acids: CASSQDLREYVNEQFF. The CDR3 bases are TGCGCCAGCAGCCAAGATTTACGGGAGTACGTTAATGAGCAGTTCTTC.

V usage is TRBV28 and J usage is TRBJ1-5; D is undetermined. The germline CDR1 and CDR2 sequences are MDHEN and SYDVKM. This CDR3 has 15 residues. V gave up 11 bases and J gave up 3 bases, with 20 bases separating them. The CDR3 spells CASGSGSPSNQPQHF. CDR3 coding DNA: TGTGCCTCGGGCAGCGGCAGTCCCTCCAATCAGCCCCAGCATTTT.

The chain employs TRBV5-1 and TRBJ1-4; D uncertain. CDR1 is SGHRS and CDR2 is YFSETQ in the germline V gene. The CDR3 spans 13 residues. The V gene lost 0 bases and the J gene lost 12 bases, with 12 bases spanning the gap. This chain's CDR3 is CASSLEPGEQLFF. In DNA, the CDR3 is TGCGCCAGCAGCTTGGAGCCAGGCGAACAACTGTTTTTT.

The chain couples TRBV25-1 to TRBJ1-2; 10 bases fit TRBD1. CDR3 size: 15 residues. Germline lookup yields CDR1 MGHDK and CDR2 SYGVNS. Trimming at V came to 4 bases and at J to 2 bases, leaving 4 bases not matched to a gene. The CDR3 nucleotides read TGTGCCAGCAGTGGAGCGGACAGGGGGAACTATGGCTACACCTTC. It codes for CASSGADRGNYGYTF.

V gene TRBV7-2 combines with J gene TRBJ2-1, with D perhaps matching TRBD2 (5 bases). Trimming pared 3 bases from V and 1 base from J, leaving 10 bases between. The CDR3 is made up of 15 amino acids. Germline values: CDR1 SGHTA, CDR2 FQGNSA. CDR3 sequence (DNA): TGTGCCAGCAGCTTTAACTGGGAGTCCTACAATGAGCAGTTCTTC. Residues: CASSFNWESYNEQFF.

This rearrangement joins TRBV27 to TRBJ2-3, with 16 bases fitting TRBD2. The germline gives CDR1 MNHEY, CDR2 SMNVEV (reference sequence). The CDR3 has 17 amino acids. V dropped 6 bases and J dropped 14; count of bases not matched to a gene: 17. The CDR3 protein is CASSPGLAGGMPYAGYF. The DNA of the CDR3 is TGTGCCAGCAGCCCGGGACTAGCGGGAGGGATGCCATACGCAGGGTATTTT.

This clone was counted a single time. The chain couples TRBV7-3 to TRBJ2-7, with D possibly matching TRBD2 (5 bases). Germline V lookup: CDR1 SGHTA, CDR2 FQGTGA. V shed 1 base and J shed 7 bases, with 14 bases lying between them. The CDR3 covers 14 residues. Here the CDR3 reads CASSLIGGFREQYF. In DNA, the CDR3 is TGTGCCAGCAGCTTAATCGGCGGGTTTAGGGAGCAGTACTTC.

This clone was counted only a few times. V and J are TRBV5-1 and TRBJ2-5, with 8 positions matching TRBD2. Germline V CDR1 and CDR2: SGHRS, YFSETQ. The CDR3 spans 16 residues. V was clipped by 3 bases and J by 4 bases; unmatched bases: 11. CDR3 DNA: TGCGCCAGCAGCTCGCCCCCCGAGCGGGAGAGAGAGACCCAGTACTTC. Amino acid sequence: CASSSPPERERETQYF.

This chain connects TRBV9 to TRBJ2-5; D uncertain. The V end lost 0 bases, the J end lost 1 base, and 7 bases lay between the germline ends. This CDR3 comprises 14 residues. The germline gives CDR1 SGDLS, CDR2 YYNGEE. The CDR3 region is CASSVGTTQETQYF. For the CDR3, the DNA is TGTGCCAGCAGCGTAGGAACTACCCAAGAGACCCAGTACTTC.

V usage is TRBV7-8 and J usage is TRBJ2-7; TRBD1 might be the D (7 bases). The CDR3 extends over 14 amino acids. Germline CDR1 is SGHVS and CDR2 is FQNEAQ. V was pared by 5 bases and J by 6 bases, with 17 bases between. CDR3 in DNA: TGTGCCAGCAGCGTCTACAGGGGACTGGGCGAGCAGTACTTC. Translating it yields CASSVYRGLGEQYF.

This chain joins TRBV7-2 and TRBJ1-2, with 7 bases aligning to TRBD1. The CDR3 contains 15 residues. Germline CDR1 is SGHTA and CDR2 is FQGNSA. J gave up 2 bases and V 5 bases, and 8 bases lay outside the gene matches. CDR3 loop: CASSLRTGPNYGYTF. The CDR3 bases are TGTGCCAGCAGCCTTAGGACAGGCCCAAACTATGGCTACACCTTC.

The rearrangement joins TRBV11-2 to TRBJ2-7; 7 bases fit TRBD1. Germline V gives CDR1 SGHAT, CDR2 FQNNGV. The V gene end was trimmed by 5 bases and the J gene end by 5 bases; junction bases not matched to a gene: 6. The CDR3 loop spans 13 amino acids. CDR3 region: CASSIDRAHEQYF. CDR3 nucleotides: TGTGCCAGCAGCATTGACAGGGCCCACGAGCAGTACTTC.

This clone has just a few counts. CDR3: CASRLTANEKLFF. As DNA, the CDR3 is TGTGCCAGCAGGCTAACAGCAAATGAAAAACTGTTTTTT. This sequence joins TRBV28 and TRBJ1-4; D is unresolved. Germline CDR1 reads MDHEN; CDR2 reads SYDVKM. This CDR3 region has 13 residues. Between the trimmed V and J ends, which lost 6 bases and 5 bases, there was a span of 10 bases.

The rearrangement joins TRBV29-1 to TRBJ1-1; D is perhaps TRBD1 (6 bases). The germline gives CDR1 SQVTM, CDR2 ANQGSEA. V was cut by 5 bases and J by 0 bases, with 10 bases left in between. This CDR3 region has 13 residues. This chain's CDR3 is CSVRGTLNTEAFF. As DNA, the CDR3 is TGCAGCGTTCGTGGGACATTGAACACTGAAGCTTTCTTT.

The chain has TRBV28 and TRBJ1-1; unclear D gene. This CDR3 is 14 amino acids long. The V gene's germline CDR1 is MDHEN and CDR2 SYDVKM. V was trimmed by 5 bases and J by 1 base, leaving 11 bases between them. This chain's CDR3 is CASSGTRENTEAFF. In DNA form, the CDR3 reads TGTGCCAGCAGTGGTACGAGAGAGAACACTGAAGCTTTCTTT.

The chain recombines TRBV11-2 with TRBJ2-4; 11 positions agree with TRBD2. Losses at the gene ends were 1 base for V and 6 bases for J; bases not matched to a gene: 11. CDR3 length: 18 amino acids. Germline V gene sequence: CDR1 SGHAT, CDR2 FQNNGV. CDR3 sequence: CASSLVGSSGGAGNIQYF. CDR3 coding DNA: TGTGCCAGCAGCTTAGTTGGGAGTAGCGGGGGGGCCGGAAACATTCAGTACTTC.

The V and J genes are TRBV7-3 and TRBJ2-2; 8 positions match TRBD1. Germline loops: CDR1 SGHTA, CDR2 FQGTGA. Trimming took 4 bases from V and 8 from J; bases not matched to a gene: 12. The CDR3 spans 16 residues. CDR3 protein: CASSWTGSSSLGELFF. CDR3 sequence (DNA): TGTGCCAGCAGCTGGACAGGGTCCTCATCGCTTGGGGAGCTGTTTTTT. The full variable domain, completed using reference TRBV7-3 and TRBJ2-2, is GAGVSQTPSNKVTEKGKYVELRCDPISGHTALYWYRQSLGQGPEFLIYFQGTGAADDSGLPNDRFFAVRPEGSVSTLKIQRTERGDSAVYLCASSWTGSSSLGELFFGEGSRLTVL.

The chain carries TRBV27 and TRBJ2-2, with D tentatively TRBD2 (6 bases). V lost 5 bases to trimming and J lost 2 bases, with 12 bases between them. The CDR3 is 15 amino acids. Per the germline V gene, CDR1 is MNHEY and CDR2 is SMNVEV (reference sequence). CDR3 amino acids: CASSPTDYNTGELFF. DNA for the CDR3: TGTGCCAGCAGTCCGACGGACTATAACACCGGGGAGCTGTTTTTT.